This section outlines one T cell receptor (beta chain) sequence together with its context. The entry originates in a study of T cell responses to AZD1222 COVID-19 vaccine. This CDR3 spans 14 amino acids. V was clipped by 2 bases and J by 1 base, with 7 bases between them. Germline values: CDR1 MNHNY, CDR2 SVGAGI (reference sequence). Using immunoSEQ multiplex PCR, the repertoire was profiled, and TCRdb retains in-frame clones only, with some absent. Among 88,000 or so clones listed, around nine tenths were seen once. Sequences were derived from peripheral blood, sampled 28 days after the second AZD1222 dose. The source of this sequence is an adult who received the AZD1222 COVID-19 vaccine. The chain is built from TRBV6-6 and TRBJ2-3; D uncertain. This CDR3 is CASSYRPGTDTQYF. The DNA of the CDR3 is TGTGCCAGCAGTTACAGGCCAGGCACAGATACGCAGTATTTT.